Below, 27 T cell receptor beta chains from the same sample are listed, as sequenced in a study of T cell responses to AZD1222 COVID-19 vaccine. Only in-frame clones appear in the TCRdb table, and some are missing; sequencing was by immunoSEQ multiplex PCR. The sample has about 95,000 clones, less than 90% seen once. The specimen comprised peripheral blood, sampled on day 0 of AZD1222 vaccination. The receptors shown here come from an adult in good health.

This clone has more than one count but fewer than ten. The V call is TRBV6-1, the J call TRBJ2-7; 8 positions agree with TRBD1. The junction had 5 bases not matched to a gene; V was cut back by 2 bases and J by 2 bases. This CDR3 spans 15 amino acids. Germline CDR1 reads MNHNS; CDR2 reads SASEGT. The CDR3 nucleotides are TGTGCCAGCAGTGAAATAAGGACAGGGACCTACGAGCAGTACTTC. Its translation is CASSEIRTGTYEQYF.

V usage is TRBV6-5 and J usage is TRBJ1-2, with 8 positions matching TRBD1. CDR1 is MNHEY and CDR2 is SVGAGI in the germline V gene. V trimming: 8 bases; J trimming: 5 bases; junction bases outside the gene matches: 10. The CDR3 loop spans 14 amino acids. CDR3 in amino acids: CASSGQGGWYGYTF. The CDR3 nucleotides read TGTGCCAGCTCTGGACAGGGCGGTTGGTATGGCTACACCTTC.

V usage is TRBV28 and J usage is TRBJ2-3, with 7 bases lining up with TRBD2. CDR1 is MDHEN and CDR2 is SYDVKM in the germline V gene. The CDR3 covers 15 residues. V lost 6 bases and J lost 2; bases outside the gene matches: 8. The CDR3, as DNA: TGTGCCAGCAGGGGGCGGGGGAGCTTCACAGATACGCAGTATTTT. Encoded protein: CASRGRGSFTDTQYF.

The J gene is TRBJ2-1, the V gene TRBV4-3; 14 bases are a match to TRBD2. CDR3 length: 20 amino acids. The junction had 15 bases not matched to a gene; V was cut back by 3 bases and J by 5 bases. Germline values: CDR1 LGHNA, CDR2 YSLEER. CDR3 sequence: CASSHLGLAGGPIVHNEQFF. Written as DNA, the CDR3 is TGCGCCAGCAGCCACCTTGGACTAGCGGGGGGCCCAATCGTCCACAATGAGCAGTTCTTC.

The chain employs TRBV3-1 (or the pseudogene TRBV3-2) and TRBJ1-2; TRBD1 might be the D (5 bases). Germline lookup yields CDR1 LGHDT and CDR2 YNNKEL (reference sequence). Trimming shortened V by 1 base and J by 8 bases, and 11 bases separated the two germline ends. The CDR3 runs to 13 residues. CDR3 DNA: TGTGCCAGCAGCCAAGTGGGGGTCGGAGGCTACACCTTC. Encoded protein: CASSQVGVGGYTF.

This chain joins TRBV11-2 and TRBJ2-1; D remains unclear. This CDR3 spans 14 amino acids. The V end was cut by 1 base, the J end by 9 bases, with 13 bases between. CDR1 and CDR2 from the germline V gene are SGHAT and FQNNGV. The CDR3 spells CASSLVGYRGEQFF. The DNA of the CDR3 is TGTGCCAGCAGCTTAGTGGGTTATCGAGGTGAGCAGTTCTTC.

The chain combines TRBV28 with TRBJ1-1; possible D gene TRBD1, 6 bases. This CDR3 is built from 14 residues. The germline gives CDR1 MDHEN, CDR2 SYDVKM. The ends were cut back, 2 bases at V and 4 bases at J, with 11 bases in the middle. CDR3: CASSLGGDGTEAFF. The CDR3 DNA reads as TGTGCCAGCAGTTTAGGGGGCGATGGCACTGAAGCTTTCTTT.

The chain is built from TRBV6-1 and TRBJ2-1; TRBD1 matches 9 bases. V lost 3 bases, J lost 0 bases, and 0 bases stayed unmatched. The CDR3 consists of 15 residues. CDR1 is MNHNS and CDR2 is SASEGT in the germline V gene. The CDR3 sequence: CASSETGGSYNEQFF. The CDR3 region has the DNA TGTGCCAGCAGTGAGACAGGGGGCTCCTACAATGAGCAGTTCTTC.

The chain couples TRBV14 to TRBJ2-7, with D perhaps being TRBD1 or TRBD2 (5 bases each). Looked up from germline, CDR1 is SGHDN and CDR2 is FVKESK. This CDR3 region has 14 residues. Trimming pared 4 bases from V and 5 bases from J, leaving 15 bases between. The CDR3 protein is CASSPGLRDHEQYF. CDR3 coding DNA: TGTGCCAGCAGCCCGGGGTTGAGGGACCACGAGCAGTACTTC.

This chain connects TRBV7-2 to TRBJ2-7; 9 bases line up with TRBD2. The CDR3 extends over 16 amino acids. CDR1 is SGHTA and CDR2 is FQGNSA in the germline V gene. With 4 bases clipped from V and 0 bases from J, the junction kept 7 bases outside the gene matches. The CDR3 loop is CASSSSGTSISYEQYF. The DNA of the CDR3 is TGTGCCAGCAGCTCCTCCGGGACTAGCATCTCCTACGAGCAGTACTTC.

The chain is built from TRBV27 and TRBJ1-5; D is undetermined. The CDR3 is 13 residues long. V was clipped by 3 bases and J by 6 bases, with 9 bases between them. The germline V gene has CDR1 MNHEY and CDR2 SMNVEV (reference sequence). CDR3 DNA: TGTGCCAGCAGTTTTTCGTGGGTTCAGCCCCAGCATTTT. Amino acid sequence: CASSFSWVQPQHF.

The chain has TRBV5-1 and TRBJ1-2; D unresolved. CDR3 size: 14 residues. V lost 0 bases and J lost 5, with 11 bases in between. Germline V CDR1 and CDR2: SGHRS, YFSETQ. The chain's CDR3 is CASSLDGLQYGYTF. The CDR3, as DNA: TGCGCCAGCAGCTTGGACGGCTTACAGTATGGCTACACCTTC.

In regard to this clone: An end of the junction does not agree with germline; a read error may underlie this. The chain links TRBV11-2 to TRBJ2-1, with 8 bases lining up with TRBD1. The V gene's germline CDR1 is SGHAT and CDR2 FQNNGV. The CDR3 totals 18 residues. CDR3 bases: TGTGCCAGCAGCTTACGGTCGGGACAGGCTAAAAGAGTTTTTGGTTTGGTCTTC. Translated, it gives CASSLRSGQAKRVFGLVF. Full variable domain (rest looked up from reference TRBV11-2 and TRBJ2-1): EAGVAQSPRYKIIEKRQSVAFWCNPISGHATLYWYQQILGQGPKLLIQFQNNGVVDDSQLPKDRFSAERLKGVDSTLKIQPAKLEDSAVYLCASSLRSGQAKRVFGLVFGPGTRLTVL.

Here the CDR3 reads CATSTELNTEAFF. The CDR3 region has the DNA TGCGCCACTTCGACAGAGCTCAACACTGAAGCTTTCTTT. The gene calls are TRBV5-1 and TRBJ1-1, with D perhaps TRBD1 (5 bases). CDR1 is SGHRS and CDR2 is YFSETQ in the germline V gene. V lost 9 bases, J lost 2 bases, and 14 bases lay in between. This CDR3 spans 13 amino acids. Filled out from reference TRBV5-1 and TRBJ1-1, the complete variable domain reads KAGVTQTPRYLIKTRGQQVTLSCSPISGHRSVSWYQQTPGQGLQFLFEYFSETQRNKGNFPGRFSGRQFSNSRSEMNVSTLELGDSALYLCATSTELNTEAFFGQGTRLTVV.

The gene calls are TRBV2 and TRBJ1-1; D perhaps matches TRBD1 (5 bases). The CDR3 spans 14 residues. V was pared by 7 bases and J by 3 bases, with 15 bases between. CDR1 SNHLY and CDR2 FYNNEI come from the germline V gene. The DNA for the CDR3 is TGTGCCAGCATATCGGGACCTAGGGACACTGAAGCTTTCTTT. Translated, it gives CASISGPRDTEAFF.

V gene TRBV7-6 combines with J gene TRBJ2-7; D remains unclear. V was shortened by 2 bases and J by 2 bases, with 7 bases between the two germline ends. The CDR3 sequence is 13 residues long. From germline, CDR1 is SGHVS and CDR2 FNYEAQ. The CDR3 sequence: CASSLMNAYEQYF. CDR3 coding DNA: TGTGCCAGCAGCTTAATGAATGCCTACGAGCAGTACTTC.

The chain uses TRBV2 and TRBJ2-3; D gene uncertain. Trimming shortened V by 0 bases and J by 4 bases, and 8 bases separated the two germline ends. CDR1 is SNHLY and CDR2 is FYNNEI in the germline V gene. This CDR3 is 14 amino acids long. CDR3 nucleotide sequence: TGTGCCAGCAGTGAAGCGGGTACCCCAGATACGCAGTATTTT. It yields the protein CASSEAGTPDTQYF.

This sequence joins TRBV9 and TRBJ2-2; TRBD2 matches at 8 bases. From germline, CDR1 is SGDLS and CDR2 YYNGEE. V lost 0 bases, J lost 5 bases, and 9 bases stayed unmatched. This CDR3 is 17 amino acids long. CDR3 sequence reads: CASSVGSGGPRTGELFF. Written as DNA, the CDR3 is TGTGCCAGCAGCGTAGGGAGCGGGGGTCCTAGGACCGGGGAGCTGTTTTTT.

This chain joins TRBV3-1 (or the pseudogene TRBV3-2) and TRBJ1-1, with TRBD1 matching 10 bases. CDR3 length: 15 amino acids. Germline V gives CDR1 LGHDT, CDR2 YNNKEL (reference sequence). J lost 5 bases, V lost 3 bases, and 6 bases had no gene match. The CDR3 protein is CASSQIGQGGTEAFF. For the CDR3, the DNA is TGTGCCAGCAGCCAGATAGGACAGGGGGGAACTGAAGCTTTCTTT.

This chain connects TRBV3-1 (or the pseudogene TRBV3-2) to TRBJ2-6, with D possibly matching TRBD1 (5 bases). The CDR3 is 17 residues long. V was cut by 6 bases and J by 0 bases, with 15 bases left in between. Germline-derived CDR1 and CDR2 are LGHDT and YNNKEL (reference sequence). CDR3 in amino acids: CASSGWGTGSGANVLTF. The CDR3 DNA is TGTGCCAGCAGTGGCTGGGGCACGGGCTCTGGGGCCAACGTCCTGACTTTC.

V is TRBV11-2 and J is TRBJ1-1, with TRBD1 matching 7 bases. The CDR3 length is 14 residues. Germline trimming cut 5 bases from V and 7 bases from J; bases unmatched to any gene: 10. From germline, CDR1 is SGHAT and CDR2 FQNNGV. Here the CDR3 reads CASSLTTGPIEAFF. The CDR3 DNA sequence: TGTGCCAGCAGCCTTACGACAGGGCCCATTGAAGCTTTCTTT.

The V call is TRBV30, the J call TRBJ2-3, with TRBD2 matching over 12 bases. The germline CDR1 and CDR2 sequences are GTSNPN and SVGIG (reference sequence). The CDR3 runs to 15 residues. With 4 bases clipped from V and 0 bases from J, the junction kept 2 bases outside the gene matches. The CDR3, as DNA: TGTGCCTGGACTAGCGGGGGGGCTAGCACAGATACGCAGTATTTT. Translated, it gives CAWTSGGASTDTQYF.

This chain's CDR3 is CASSLAGGDTQYF. In DNA, the CDR3 is TGCGCCAGCAGTCTAGCGGGGGGTGATACGCAGTATTTT. The J gene is TRBJ2-3, the V gene TRBV10-1, with TRBD2 matching 11 bases. The germline gives CDR1 WNHNN, CDR2 SYGVQD (reference sequence). V was clipped by 5 bases and J by 6 bases; unmatched bases: 1. CDR3 length: 13 amino acids.

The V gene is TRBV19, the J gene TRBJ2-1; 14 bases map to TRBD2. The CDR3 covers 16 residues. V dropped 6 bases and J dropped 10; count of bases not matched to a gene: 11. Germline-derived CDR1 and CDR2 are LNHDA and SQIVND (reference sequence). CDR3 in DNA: TGTGCCAGTAGGGGACTAGCGGGGGCCGACACGGGGGAGCAGTTCTTC. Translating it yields CASRGLAGADTGEQFF.

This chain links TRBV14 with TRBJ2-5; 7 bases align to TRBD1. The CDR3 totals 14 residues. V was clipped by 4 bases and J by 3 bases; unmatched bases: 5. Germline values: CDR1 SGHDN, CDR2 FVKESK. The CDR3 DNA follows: TGTGCCAGCAGCCTAGGACAGGCCGAAGAGACCCAGTACTTC. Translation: CASSLGQAEETQYF.

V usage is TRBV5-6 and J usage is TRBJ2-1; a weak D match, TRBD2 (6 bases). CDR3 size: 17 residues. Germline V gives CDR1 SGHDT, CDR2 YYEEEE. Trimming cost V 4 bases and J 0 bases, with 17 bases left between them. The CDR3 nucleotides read TGTGCCAGCAGCCCCATTGGGACTTCGAGCTCCTACAATGAGCAGTTCTTC. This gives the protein CASSPIGTSSSYNEQFF.

The CDR3: CASSLTGGGGYTF. The CDR3 DNA sequence: TGTGCCAGCAGCTTGACCGGGGGAGGGGGCTACACCTTC. The chain combines TRBV7-3 with TRBJ1-2, with D perhaps TRBD1 (5 bases). The CDR3 is 13 residues long. The V end was cut by 3 bases, the J end by 8 bases, with 13 bases between. Germline V gene lookup returns CDR1 SGHTA and CDR2 FQGTGA. The variable domain in full, completed from reference TRBV7-3 and TRBJ1-2, reads GAGVSQTPSNKVTEKGKYVELRCDPISGHTALYWYRQSLGQGPEFLIYFQGTGAADDSGLPNDRFFAVRPEGSVSTLKIQRTERGDSAVYLCASSLTGGGGYTFGSGTRLTVV.